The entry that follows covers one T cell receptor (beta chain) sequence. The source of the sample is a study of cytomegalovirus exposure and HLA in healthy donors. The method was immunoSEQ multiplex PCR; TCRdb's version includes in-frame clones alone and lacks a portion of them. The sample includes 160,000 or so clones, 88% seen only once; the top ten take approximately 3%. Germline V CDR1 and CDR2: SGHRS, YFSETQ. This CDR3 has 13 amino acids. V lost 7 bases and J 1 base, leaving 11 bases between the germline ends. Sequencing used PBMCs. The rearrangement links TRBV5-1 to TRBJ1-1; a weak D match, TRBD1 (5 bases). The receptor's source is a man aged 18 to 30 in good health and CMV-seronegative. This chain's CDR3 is CASAQGENTEAFF. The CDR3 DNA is TGCGCCAGCGCTCAGGGCGAGAACACTGAAGCTTTCTTT.